This T cell receptor (beta chain) was identified in a study of long-term antiretroviral therapy in people with HIV. Findings and limits, study-wide: Whereas controls had wider CDR3 length ranges, HIV repertoires had narrower ones. Samples were collected from 2004 to 2017 under possibly less effective ART regimens.

The V gene end was trimmed by 5 bases and the J gene end by 5 bases; junction bases not matched to a gene: 12. The CDR3 has 15 residues. Germline V gene sequence: CDR1 WNHNN, CDR2 SYGVQD (reference sequence). On this clone: Its antigen is undetermined.

The run of the v3.0 immunoSEQ assay was at survey level. Per sample, sequencing targeted about 40,000-50,000 T-cell genomes. TCRdb keeps only in-frame clones here, not all; method: immunoSEQ multiplex PCR. The sample consists of about 30,000 clones, 80% to 90% of them appearing once. The sequencing used unsorted PBMCs, collected approximately 2.9 years before starting antiretroviral therapy. This TCR was recovered from a woman aged 25-40 years with HIV. The rearrangement joins TRBV10-1 to TRBJ2-7, with 7 bases aligning to TRBD1. The CDR3 sequence: CASSSGQPGRDEQYF. In DNA form, the CDR3 reads TGCGCCAGCAGTTCGGGACAGCCGGGTCGGGACGAGCAGTACTTC.